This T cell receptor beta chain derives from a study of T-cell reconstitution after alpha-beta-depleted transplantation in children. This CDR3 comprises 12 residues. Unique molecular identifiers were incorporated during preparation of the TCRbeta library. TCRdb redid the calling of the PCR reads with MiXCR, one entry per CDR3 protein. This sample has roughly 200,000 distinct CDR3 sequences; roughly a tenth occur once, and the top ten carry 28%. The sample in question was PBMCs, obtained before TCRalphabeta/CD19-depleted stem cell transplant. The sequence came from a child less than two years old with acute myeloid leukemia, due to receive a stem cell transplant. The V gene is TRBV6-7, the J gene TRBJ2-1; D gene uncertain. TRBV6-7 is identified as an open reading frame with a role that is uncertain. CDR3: CTRSWAANEQFF. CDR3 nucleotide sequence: TGTACCCGCAGTTGGGCAGCCAATGAGCAGTTCTTC.